These T cell receptor beta chains were read from a single sample in a study of blood T cell repertoires in COVID-19. The data were produced by immunoSEQ multiplex PCR, yet TCRdb's version contains in-frame clones alone and is incomplete. The table shows 25,000 to 30,000 clones, with 87% occurring only once. The sample was peripheral blood. These receptors came from a human donor in a cohort sampled during active COVID-19. The CDR3 runs from the conserved cysteine through the conserved F or W. The D gene is left open where the match is weak. Size values are once, few and many counts, or a class for expanded clones, and some rows have none.

j_call,d_call,v_call,clone_size,cdr3_aa,cdr3_nt
TRBJ2-3,TRBD2,TRBV9,.,CASTLSGSSTDTQYF,TGTGCCAGCACCCTTAGCGGGTCTAGCACAGATACGCAGTATTTT
TRBJ2-7,.,TRBV5-6,.,CASSSLGREGYEQYF,TGTGCCAGCAGCTCACTCGGACGGGAAGGCTACGAGCAGTACTTC
TRBJ2-5,.,TRBV2,few,CASSDWEELEETQYF,TGTGCCAGCAGTGACTGGGAGGAGCTGGAAGAGACCCAGTACTTC
TRBJ2-7,TRBD2,TRBV6-1,.,CASSDPGGPWEQYF,TGTGCCAGCAGTGACCCGGGGGGGCCTTGGGAGCAGTACTTC
TRBJ2-7,TRBD1,TRBV7-9,.,CASSYSGGSNEQYF,TGTGCCAGCAGCTACTCAGGGGGCTCCAACGAGCAGTACTTC
TRBJ2-1,TRBD2,TRBV4-1,.,CASSSPLAGGFYNEQFF,TGCGCCAGCAGCTCTCCCCTAGCGGGGGGATTCTACAATGAGCAGTTCTTC
TRBJ2-3,TRBD2,TRBV28,.,CASSFQLAGATDTQYF,TGTGCCAGCAGTTTCCAACTAGCGGGAGCTACAGATACGCAGTATTTT
TRBJ1-1,.,TRBV28,.,CASSPQGFNTEAFF,TGTGCCAGCAGTCCACAGGGTTTTAACACTGAAGCTTTCTTT
TRBJ2-1,TRBD2,TRBV6-6,.,CASRTTGGNEQFF,TGTGCCAGCAGGACAACGGGGGGCAATGAGCAGTTCTTC
TRBJ1-1,.,TRBV14,.,CASSQVELSRAFF,TGTGCCAGCAGCCAAGTAGAGCTATCTCGAGCTTTCTTT
TRBJ1-1,TRBD1,TRBV10-3,.,CAISGGTGGTEAFF,TGTGCCATCAGTGGCGGGACAGGGGGGACTGAAGCTTTCTTT
TRBJ2-6,.,TRBV9,.,CASSVASSGANVLTF,TGTGCCAGCAGCGTAGCGAGCTCTGGGGCCAACGTCCTGACTTTC
TRBJ1-1,.,TRBV7-9,.,CASSLRALGGAGNTEAFF,TGTGCCAGCAGCTTACGGGCATTAGGGGGGGCTGGAAACACTGAAGCTTTCTTT
TRBJ1-1,.,TRBV6-5,.,CASTPRGGRGTEAFF,TGTGCCAGCACCCCCCGGGGGGGCAGGGGAACTGAAGCTTTCTTT
TRBJ2-3,TRBD1,TRBV28,.,CASSLLSQGAIDTQYF,TGTGCCAGCAGTTTATTGTCCCAGGGGGCAATAGATACGCAGTATTTT
TRBJ2-5,TRBD2,TRBV11-2,.,CASSLGTSVETQYF,TGTGCCAGCAGCTTAGGAACTAGCGTAGAGACCCAGTACTTC
TRBJ2-2,.,TRBV18,.,CASSPRSSGSNTGELFF,TGTGCCAGCTCACCACGTTCGAGCGGGTCGAACACCGGGGAGCTGTTTTTT
TRBJ1-2,.,TRBV5-1,.,CASSSTGSGYGYTF,TGCGCCAGCAGCTCTACAGGGTCCGGCTATGGCTACACCTTC